These T cell receptor beta chains were read from a single sample in a study of blood T cells in healthy people across ages. TCRdb ran MiXCR on the 5' RACE reads and lists one entry per CDR3 protein. The sample shows some 1.8 million distinct CDR3 sequences, more than 35% of them seen only once. Sequenced: blood. These receptors were taken from a human donor in good health. Both conserved end residues are part of each CDR3. Fields, in order: V gene, clone size, J gene, D gene, CDR3 protein, CDR3 DNA. D genes are given only for firm matches. Rows give clone size only sometimes, using once, few, many, or a class for an expanded clone.

V: TRBV6-6; size: few; J: TRBJ2-1; D: -; CDR3: CASSSPLAVLPNEQFF; DNA: TGTGCCAGCAGCTCCCCGCTAGCCGTCTTACCCAATGAGCAGTTCTTC
V: TRBV5-1; size: few; J: TRBJ2-3; D: TRBD2; CDR3: CASSLRLAGRTDTQYF; DNA: TGTGCCAGCAGTTTGCGCCTAGCGGGGCGCACAGATACGCAGTATTTT
V: TRBV10-3; size: few; J: TRBJ1-1; D: -; CDR3: CAIRGGDGINTEAFF; DNA: TGTGCCATCCGCGGGGGGGACGGGATTAACACTGAAGCTTTCTTT
V: TRBV29-1; size: -; J: TRBJ2-2; D: -; CDR3: CSSRDTGELFF; DNA: TGCAGTTCCCGGGACACCGGGGAGCTGTTTTTT
V: TRBV7-2; size: -; J: TRBJ2-3; D: TRBD1; CDR3: CASSQGQGTSTDTQYF; DNA: TGTGCCAGCAGCCAGGGACAGGGGACGAGCACAGATACGCAGTATTTT
V: TRBV20-1; size: -; J: TRBJ1-3; D: -; CDR3: CSARDLPPKTASSGNTIYF; DNA: TGCAGTGCTAGAGATCTCCCCCCCAAAACGGCCAGCTCTGGAAACACCATATATTTT
V: TRBV10-3; size: -; J: TRBJ2-3; D: TRBD2; CDR3: CAIRLADQTDTQYF; DNA: TGTGCCATCAGGCTAGCGGACCAGACAGATACGCAGTATTTT
V: TRBV7-3; size: -; J: TRBJ1-1; D: TRBD1; CDR3: CATSTGAEVNEAFF; DNA: TGTGCCACCTCGACAGGGGCGGAGGTTAATGAAGCTTTCTTT
V: TRBV6-6; size: few; J: TRBJ1-4; D: TRBD1; CDR3: CASSPWGRQGINEKLFF; DNA: TGTGCCAGCAGCCCCTGGGGCCGACAGGGGATTAATGAAAAACTGTTTTTT
V: TRBV9; size: once; J: TRBJ1-1; D: -; CDR3: CASSPRTVGGAFF; DNA: TGTGCCAGCAGCCCTCGGACAGTTGGAGGAGCTTTCTTT
V: TRBV7-6; size: -; J: TRBJ1-5; D: -; CDR3: CASSLYQNHQPQHF; DNA: TGTGCCAGCAGCTTATACCAGAACCATCAGCCCCAGCATTTT
V: TRBV20-1; size: -; J: TRBJ2-3; D: -; CDR3: CSVFRRGRGDTQYF; DNA: TGCAGTGTTTTCCGGCGGGGGCGAGGGGATACGCAGTATTTT
V: TRBV29-1; size: few; J: TRBJ2-5; D: TRBD2; CDR3: CSVEDSESGGVSVTQYF; DNA: TGCAGCGTTGAAGATTCGGAGAGCGGGGGGGTATCGGTGACCCAGTACTTC
V: TRBV6-2/TRBV6-3; size: -; J: TRBJ2-7; D: TRBD1; CDR3: CASSYSRQGHGQYF; DNA: TGTGCCAGCAGTTACTCGCGACAGGGACACGGGCAGTACTTC
V: TRBV20-1; size: -; J: TRBJ2-6; D: -; CDR3: CSASPPEGANVLTF; DNA: TGCAGTGCTAGTCCCCCTGAAGGGGCCAACGTCCTGACTTTC
V: TRBV20-1; size: few; J: TRBJ2-7; D: -; CDR3: CSASDSPLAYEQYF; DNA: TGCAGTGCTAGCGATAGCCCCTTGGCCTACGAGCAGTACTTC
V: TRBV29-1; size: few; J: TRBJ1-5; D: -; CDR3: CSAVDGDSNQPQHF; DNA: TGCAGCGCTGTGGATGGAGATAGCAATCAGCCCCAGCATTTT
V: TRBV12-3/TRBV12-4; size: -; J: TRBJ1-1; D: -; CDR3: CASGNMNTEAFF; DNA: TGTGCCAGCGGCAACATGAACACTGAAGCTTTCTTT
V: TRBV27; size: -; J: TRBJ1-5; D: -; CDR3: CASSGELGGPQHF; DNA: TGTGCCAGCAGTGGTGAGCTTGGCGGGCCCCAGCATTTT
V: TRBV7-9; size: once; J: TRBJ1-1; D: -; CDR3: CASSLDGALTEAFF; DNA: TGTGCCAGCAGCTTAGATGGGGCCCTGACTGAAGCTTTCTTT
V: TRBV7-9; size: -; J: TRBJ2-7; D: -; CDR3: CASSPPTVTYEQYF; DNA: TGTGCCAGCAGCCCTCCGACAGTAACCTACGAGCAGTACTTC
V: TRBV5-5; size: -; J: TRBJ2-7; D: TRBD2; CDR3: CASSLVWGGEQYF; DNA: TGTGCCAGCAGCTTGGTTTGGGGGGGCGAGCAGTACTTC
V: TRBV7-3; size: few; J: TRBJ2-3; D: -; CDR3: CASSLKGSGTDTQYF; DNA: TGTGCCAGCAGCTTAAAGGGGTCGGGCACAGATACGCAGTATTTT
V: TRBV27; size: -; J: TRBJ1-2; D: -; CDR3: CASSLNRRSNYGYTF; DNA: TGTGCCAGCAGTTTAAACAGGCGGTCTAACTATGGCTACACCTTC
V: TRBV28; size: -; J: TRBJ2-4; D: -; CDR3: CASSFVLAKNIQYF; DNA: TGTGCCAGCAGTTTCGTATTAGCCAAAAACATTCAGTACTTC
V: TRBV11-3; size: -; J: TRBJ1-2; D: TRBD1; CDR3: CASSIGQDDSGYTF; DNA: TGTGCCAGCAGCATTGGACAGGACGACAGCGGCTACACCTTC
V: TRBV29-1; size: few; J: TRBJ1-2; D: TRBD1; CDR3: CSAYPQGGGYTF; DNA: TGCAGCGCTTACCCTCAGGGGGGTGGCTACACCTTC
V: TRBV7-9; size: few; J: TRBJ2-5; D: -; CDR3: CASSSSTSEEETQYF; DNA: TGTGCCAGCAGCTCCTCAACATCAGAGGAAGAGACCCAGTACTTC
V: TRBV7-2; size: few; J: TRBJ1-6; D: -; CDR3: CASSNYGQGNSPLHF; DNA: TGTGCCAGCAGCAATTACGGTCAGGGAAATTCACCCCTCCACTTT
V: TRBV18; size: -; J: TRBJ2-4; D: -; CDR3: CASSPSGATKNIQYF; DNA: TGTGCCAGCTCACCATCGGGTGCAACCAAAAACATTCAGTACTTC
V: TRBV18; size: few; J: TRBJ2-6; D: -; CDR3: CASSRKLTESGANVLTF; DNA: TGTGCCAGCTCCCGAAAGCTAACAGAATCGGGGGCCAACGTCCTGACTTTC
V: TRBV4-1; size: -; J: TRBJ1-2; D: -; CDR3: CASSQVAAPGYTF; DNA: TGCGCCAGCAGCCAAGTGGCGGCGCCTGGCTACACCTTC
V: TRBV11-2; size: -; J: TRBJ1-1; D: -; CDR3: CASTPALMNTEAFF; DNA: TGTGCCAGCACCCCAGCGCTCATGAACACTGAAGCTTTCTTT
V: TRBV12-5; size: -; J: TRBJ2-7; D: -; CDR3: CASGFPGRASSYEQYF; DNA: TGTGCTAGTGGTTTCCCCGGACGGGCGAGCTCCTACGAGCAGTACTTC
V: TRBV30; size: -; J: TRBJ2-7; D: -; CDR3: CARRHEGYEQYF; DNA: TGTGCCCGGAGACACGAAGGGTACGAGCAGTACTTC
V: TRBV7-3; size: -; J: TRBJ2-3; D: -; CDR3: CASSLQPVSTDTQYF; DNA: TGTGCCAGCAGCCTGCAGCCCGTTAGCACAGATACGCAGTATTTT
V: TRBV6-5; size: -; J: TRBJ1-1; D: -; CDR3: CASSHRGAKNTEAFF; DNA: TGTGCCAGCAGTCACCGTGGAGCAAAGAACACTGAAGCTTTCTTT
V: TRBV6-2/TRBV6-3; size: few; J: TRBJ2-1; D: -; CDR3: CASSYSSPGSGEQFF; DNA: TGTGCCAGCAGTTACTCGAGTCCGGGTTCGGGTGAGCAGTTCTTC
V: TRBV18; size: -; J: TRBJ1-5; D: -; CDR3: CASSPLADSNQPQHF; DNA: TGTGCCAGCTCACCACTCGCCGACAGCAATCAGCCCCAGCATTTT
V: TRBV5-1; size: -; J: TRBJ1-2; D: -; CDR3: CAGSRAGARDGYTF; DNA: TGCGCCGGCAGCCGTGCGGGGGCTCGGGATGGCTACACCTTC
V: TRBV4-1; size: few; J: TRBJ2-3; D: TRBD1; CDR3: CASSQGPQGATDTQYF; DNA: TGCGCCAGCAGCCAAGGGCCACAGGGGGCTACAGATACGCAGTATTTT
V: TRBV20-1; size: few; J: TRBJ1-6; D: -; CDR3: CSARDRGGSSPLHF; DNA: TGCAGTGCTAGAGACCGGGGTGGATCTTCACCCCTCCACTTT
V: TRBV6-2/TRBV6-3; size: -; J: TRBJ2-5; D: TRBD2; CDR3: CASSVYASGQETQYF; DNA: TGTGCCAGCAGTGTCTACGCTAGCGGCCAAGAGACCCAGTACTTC
V: TRBV3-1; size: -; J: TRBJ2-7; D: -; CDR3: CAGSQVFLDEQYF; DNA: TGTGCCGGCAGCCAAGTGTTCCTTGACGAGCAGTACTTC
V: TRBV10-3; size: -; J: TRBJ2-1; D: TRBD2; CDR3: CAISEIQRGVYNEQFF; DNA: TGTGCCATCAGTGAGATCCAGCGGGGGGTCTACAATGAGCAGTTCTTC
V: TRBV28; size: -; J: TRBJ1-6; D: -; CDR3: CASSYLGKNSPLHF; DNA: TGTGCCAGCAGCTACCTGGGGAAGAATTCACCCCTCCACTTT
V: TRBV9; size: once; J: TRBJ1-4; D: -; CDR3: CASSPPGEGKLFF; DNA: TGTGCCAGCAGCCCCCCCGGCGAGGGAAAACTGTTTTTT
V: TRBV2; size: -; J: TRBJ1-2; D: -; CDR3: CASTSGPFNYGYTF; DNA: TGTGCCAGCACCTCGGGACCCTTTAACTATGGCTACACCTTC
V: TRBV3-1; size: many; J: TRBJ2-1; D: -; CDR3: CASSQGQGPYNEQFF; DNA: TGTGCCAGCAGCCAAGGGCAGGGGCCCTACAATGAGCAGTTCTTC
V: TRBV29-1; size: few; J: TRBJ2-3; D: -; CDR3: CSASRDKRGDTQYF; DNA: TGCAGCGCCAGTCGGGACAAAAGAGGAGATACGCAGTATTTT
V: TRBV6-5; size: few; J: TRBJ2-1; D: TRBD2; CDR3: CASSPIERGGLDEQFF; DNA: TGTGCCAGCAGTCCCATTGAGCGGGGGGGCTTGGATGAGCAGTTCTTC
V: TRBV5-1; size: -; J: TRBJ2-1; D: TRBD2; CDR3: CASSFQLAGGQNEQFF; DNA: TGCGCCAGCAGCTTCCAACTAGCGGGGGGGCAGAATGAGCAGTTCTTC
V: TRBV20-1; size: -; J: TRBJ2-3; D: -; CDR3: CSARLWEAGSTDTQYF; DNA: TGCAGTGCTAGATTGTGGGAGGCGGGGAGCACAGATACGCAGTATTTT
V: TRBV6-1; size: -; J: TRBJ2-7; D: TRBD2; CDR3: CVCSESLSGGDEQYF; DNA: TGTGTCTGCAGTGAGTCTCTTAGCGGGGGGGACGAGCAGTACTTC
V: TRBV14; size: -; J: TRBJ2-3; D: -; CDR3: CASSQGKRESTDTQYF; DNA: TGTGCCAGCAGCCAAGGTAAACGGGAGAGCACAGATACGCAGTATTTT
V: TRBV2; size: -; J: TRBJ2-7; D: -; CDR3: CASSEVVRDDEQYF; DNA: TGTGCCAGCAGTGAAGTCGTCAGGGACGACGAGCAGTACTTC
V: TRBV13; size: few; J: TRBJ2-1; D: TRBD2; CDR3: CASSPNGLAGSYNEQFF; DNA: TGTGCCAGCAGCCCCAATGGACTAGCGGGTTCCTACAATGAGCAGTTCTTC
V: TRBV4-1; size: few; J: TRBJ1-1; D: -; CDR3: CASSTTLNTEAFF; DNA: TGCGCCAGCAGCACTACATTAAACACTGAAGCTTTCTTT